This T cell receptor (delta chain) was recorded in a study of γδ T cells in repeated Plasmodium falciparum infection. For the study at large: Age- and gender-matched Australian children served as comparison for malaria-exposed Malian children. Overall study findings and caveats: One small rural Malian village, predominantly a single ethnic group, supplied the cohort. Vdelta2-negative gammadelta repertoires appeared less diverse and less shared in Malian than Australian children.

Ten or more counts support this clone. Its antigen is unidentified. This may come from a read error, since a much larger clone is one base off. Sequencing covered both gamma and delta TCR chains per sample. TCRdb reanalysed the multiplex PCR reads with CATT. The data show approximately 50,000 delta-chain clones, about 2% seen once. There are 19 residues in the CDR3. Germline CDR1 and CDR2: TSWWSYY and QGS. The ends were cut back, 0 bases at V and 4 bases at J, with 24 bases in the middle. Vgamma9/Vdelta2+ and Vdelta2-negative gammadelta T cells were flow-sorted from PBMC for bulk sequencing. Sequenced material: gamma-delta T cells from blood. The rearrangement joins TRDV1 to TRDJ1; the D gene is possibly TRDD2 (6 bases). This receptor was obtained from a pool of human donors (malaria-infected and uninfected, not separated). The CDR3 DNA follows: TGTGCTCTTGGGGAACTGCGGTACTCCTACAAATTACCTGGCGATAAACTCATCTTT. Its protein product is CALGELRYSYKLPGDKLIF.